The 30 T cell receptor beta chains presented below share a single source sample, sequenced in a study of technical replicates of blood from a handful of donors. The repertoire was sequenced with immunoSEQ multiplex PCR; TCRdb's copy has only in-frame clones and lacks some. The table lists about 61,000 clones, less than 98% of them singletons. The source material was T cells isolated from PBMCs. These receptors were collected from a human donor in good health.

The chain links TRBV9 to TRBJ2-6; D possibly corresponds to TRBD2 (5 bases). V lost 7 bases and J lost 2, with 16 bases in between. The CDR3 covers 16 residues. Germline V gene sequence: CDR1 SGDLS, CDR2 YYNGEE. The CDR3 is CASEGIRMPGANVLTF. The CDR3 DNA is TGTGCCAGCGAGGGCATTCGCATGCCTGGGGCCAACGTCCTGACTTTC.

J is TRBJ2-1 and V is TRBV5-5; unclear D gene. V was cut by 2 bases and J by 6 bases, with 6 bases left in between. This CDR3 comprises 12 residues. Per the germline V gene, CDR1 is SGHKS and CDR2 is YYEKEE (reference sequence). The CDR3 region is CASSFSINEQFF. The CDR3 DNA reads TGTGCCAGCAGCTTCTCTATCAATGAGCAGTTCTTC.

This clone was observed a single time. The CDR3 DNA reads as TGTGCCAGCAGCTTTAGCGGTGGCTCTTCCGGGGAGCTGTTTTTT. Translating it yields CASSFSGGSSGELFF. The rearrangement joins TRBV7-3 to TRBJ2-2; possible D gene TRBD2, 6 bases. Trimming cost V 3 bases and J 6 bases, with 14 bases left between them. The CDR3 is made up of 15 amino acids. Germline V gives CDR1 SGHTA, CDR2 FQGTGA. The entire variable domain, with the rest obtained from reference TRBV7-3 and TRBJ2-2, is as follows: GAGVSQTPSNKVTEKGKYVELRCDPISGHTALYWYRQSLGQGPEFLIYFQGTGAADDSGLPNDRFFAVRPEGSVSTLKIQRTERGDSAVYLCASSFSGGSSGELFFGEGSRLTVL.

This CDR3 is CASSSGQNYGYTF. CDR3 nucleotide sequence: TGCGCCAGCAGCTCGGGACAGAACTATGGCTACACCTTC. This rearrangement joins TRBV5-1 to TRBJ1-2, with TRBD1 matching over 7 bases. Germline CDR1 reads SGHRS; CDR2 reads YFSETQ. The junction had 1 base not matched to a gene; V was cut back by 3 bases and J by 2 bases. The CDR3 extends over 13 amino acids. Based on the CDR3 plus reference TRBV5-1 and TRBJ1-2, the full variable domain is KAGVTQTPRYLIKTRGQQVTLSCSPISGHRSVSWYQQTPGQGLQFLFEYFSETQRNKGNFPGRFSGRQFSNSRSEMNVSTLELGDSALYLCASSSGQNYGYTFGSGTRLTVV.

The rearrangement uses TRBV2 and TRBJ2-1; 9 bases map to TRBD1. This CDR3 has 13 amino acids. J gave up 8 bases and V 6 bases, and 5 bases lay outside the gene matches. Germline lookup yields CDR1 SNHLY and CDR2 FYNNEI. CDR3 bases: TGTGCCAGCAGGCGGACAGGGGCGGATGAGCAGTTCTTC. Protein sequence: CASRRTGADEQFF.

The CDR3 region has the DNA TGTGCCAGTAGTAAGAACAGGGATGGTAGCTACGAGCAGTACTTC. Its translation: CASSKNRDGSYEQYF. This chain links TRBV19 with TRBJ2-7; D possibly corresponds to TRBD1 (6 bases). Trimming took 4 bases from V and 3 from J, leaving 16 bases between them. The CDR3 has 15 amino acids. CDR1 and CDR2 from the germline V gene are LNHDA and SQIVND (reference sequence).

The CDR3 here is CASSQVSRRAYEQYF. The CDR3 region has the DNA TGTGCCAGCAGCCAAGTAAGTCGGAGGGCCTACGAGCAGTACTTC. The V and J genes are TRBV14 and TRBJ2-7; possibly TRBD2 for D (6 bases). Germline V gives CDR1 SGHDN, CDR2 FVKESK. Trimming removed 1 base from V and 2 bases from J, with 12 bases in between. The CDR3 is made up of 15 amino acids.

The chain is built from TRBV15 and TRBJ1-1; D call uncertain. V gave up 0 bases and J gave up 4 bases, with 12 bases separating them. CDR1 LNHNV and CDR2 YYDKDF come from the germline V gene (reference sequence). This CDR3 has 15 residues. The CDR3 coding sequence is TGTGCCACCAGCAGAGATCCGGGAAGGGCCACTGAAGCTTTCTTT. Protein product: CATSRDPGRATEAFF.

The rearrangement links TRBV7-2 to TRBJ1-6; D not certain. The CDR3 has 14 amino acids. Germline loops: CDR1 SGHTA, CDR2 FQGNSA. V was cut by 9 bases and J by 2 bases, with 11 bases left in between. The CDR3 is CARRAGAYNSPLHF. Written as DNA, the CDR3 is TGTGCCAGGAGGGCGGGTGCCTATAATTCACCCCTCCACTTT.

This chain uses TRBV9 with TRBJ2-2, with 7 nucleotides matching TRBD1. CDR1 is SGDLS, CDR2 YYNGEE, per germline. V lost 0 bases and J lost 5; bases outside the gene matches: 7. The CDR3 runs 16 residues. This CDR3 is CASSVETGELTGELFF. CDR3 nucleotides: TGTGCCAGCAGCGTAGAAACAGGGGAATTAACCGGGGAGCTGTTTTTT.

Only one count was recorded for this clone. This sequence joins TRBV27 and TRBJ2-1, with 9 bases aligning to TRBD2. CDR1 and CDR2 (germline): MNHEY, SMNVEV (reference sequence). CDR3 length equals 15 residues. Trimming took 6 bases from V and 8 from J; bases not matched to a gene: 11. CDR3 coding DNA: TGTGCCAGCAGCCCACGGCGGGAGGGCAGTCATGAGCAGTTCTTC. As protein: CASSPRREGSHEQFF.

This clone is medium-sized within its sample. V usage is TRBV20-1 and J usage is TRBJ2-4, with no clear D. V gave up 3 bases and J gave up 7 bases, with 7 bases separating them. Germline CDR1 reads DFQATT; CDR2 reads SNEGSKA (reference sequence). CDR3 length: 11 residues. This CDR3 reads CSASVANIQYF. In DNA form, the CDR3 reads TGCAGTGCTAGTGTTGCGAACATTCAGTACTTC.

This chain uses TRBV9 with TRBJ2-2, with 13 bases fitting TRBD2. The CDR3 is made up of 18 amino acids. Unmatched junction bases numbered 6, after V lost 0 bases and J lost 4 bases. Per the germline V gene, CDR1 is SGDLS and CDR2 is YYNGEE. The CDR3 sequence: CASSVVTSGRAGTGELFF. CDR3 sequence (DNA): TGTGCCAGCAGCGTAGTTACTAGCGGGAGGGCCGGCACCGGGGAGCTGTTTTTT.

This chain uses TRBV19 with TRBJ2-1, with 12 bases aligning to TRBD2. Germline values: CDR1 LNHDA, CDR2 SQIVND (reference sequence). CDR3 size: 14 residues. V was pared by 6 bases and J by 6 bases, with 3 bases of the junction left unmatched. The CDR3 is CASRTSGRFNEQFF. DNA of the CDR3: TGTGCCAGTAGGACTAGCGGGAGATTCAATGAGCAGTTCTTC.

The V gene is TRBV5-4, the J gene TRBJ2-1; 7 nucleotides line up with TRBD2. This CDR3 is built from 15 residues. J lost 4 bases, V lost 4 bases, and 8 bases had no gene match. Per the germline V gene, CDR1 is SGHNT and CDR2 is YYREEE (reference sequence). CDR3 bases: TGTGCCAGCAGCCCTCTAGCGGATCTTTACAATGAGCAGTTCTTC. Translation gives CASSPLADLYNEQFF.

This chain joins TRBV7-2 and TRBJ2-2, with TRBD1 matching 7 bases. CDR1 is SGHTA, CDR2 FQGNSA, per germline. This CDR3 spans 15 amino acids. Unmatched junction bases numbered 7, after V lost 5 bases and J lost 4 bases. In DNA form, the CDR3 reads TGTGCCAGCAGCCCGACAGGGCAGGGCACCGGGGAGCTGTTTTTT. Translated: CASSPTGQGTGELFF.

The chain is built from TRBV18 and TRBJ2-7; D unclear. V was clipped by 4 bases and J by 4 bases, with 14 bases between them. There are 14 residues in the CDR3. Per germline, CDR1 KGHSH and CDR2 LQKENI. The CDR3, as DNA: TGTGCCAGCTCACTCGGAGTCTCCGGATACGAGCAGTACTTC. Protein: CASSLGVSGYEQYF.

The J gene is TRBJ1-1, the V gene TRBV11-1; TRBD1 aligns across 8 bases. CDR3 size: 19 residues. The germline CDR1 and CDR2 sequences are SGHAT and FQDESV (reference sequence). The V and J ends lost 5 bases and 4 bases, in that order; junction bases with no gene match: 21. CDR3 sequence (DNA): TGTGCCAGCAGCGGAACAGGGGGTTTTAGGGCTGGGGCGAGCACTGAAGCTTTCTTT. This translates into CASSGTGGFRAGASTEAFF.

The J gene is TRBJ1-2, the V gene TRBV2; 8 nucleotides line up with TRBD1. With V trimmed by 1 base and J by 8 bases, 9 bases remained unmatched. This CDR3 has 15 amino acids. The germline V gene has CDR1 SNHLY and CDR2 FYNNEI. CDR3 region: CASSEEDQTGVGYTF. The DNA for the CDR3 is TGTGCCAGCAGTGAAGAAGATCAGACAGGGGTCGGCTACACCTTC.

The chain uses TRBV6-4 and TRBJ2-3; D call uncertain. This CDR3 is built from 14 residues. Trimming left V 0 bases short and J 2 bases short, with 6 bases between. From germline, CDR1 is MRHNA and CDR2 SNTAGT. This CDR3 is CASSDSILTDTQYF. The CDR3 DNA follows: TGTGCCAGCAGTGACTCAATCCTCACAGATACGCAGTATTTT.

The V gene is TRBV28, the J gene TRBJ2-3, with 9 bases aligning to TRBD2. J was trimmed by 2 bases and V by 3 bases; bases with no gene match: 3. There are 15 residues in the CDR3. Germline V gives CDR1 MDHEN, CDR2 SYDVKM. The CDR3 loop reads CASSLGGRVTDTQYF. The CDR3 region has the DNA TGTGCCAGCAGTTTGGGCGGGAGGGTCACAGATACGCAGTATTTT.

The J gene is TRBJ2-1, the V gene TRBV10-1, with D possibly matching TRBD1 (6 bases). CDR1 is WNHNN, CDR2 SYGVQD, per germline (reference sequence). The length of the CDR3 is 15 residues. Trimming cost V 2 bases and J 7 bases, with 15 bases left between them. This CDR3 is CASSEGSGRGNEQFF. In nucleotides, the CDR3 is TGCGCCAGCAGTGAGGGGTCTGGCAGGGGAAATGAGCAGTTCTTC.

V and J are TRBV7-9 and TRBJ1-1; a possible D gene is TRBD1 (5 bases). Trimming shortened V by 5 bases and J by 10 bases, and 17 bases separated the two germline ends. This CDR3 is built from 13 residues. Germline V lookup: CDR1 SEHNR, CDR2 FQNEAQ (reference sequence). CDR3 sequence: CASSPGTPKGAFF. CDR3 sequence (DNA): TGTGCCAGCAGCCCCGGGACTCCGAAGGGAGCTTTCTTT.

With regard to this clone: At one boundary the junction diverges from the germline segment, which might be a read error. V and J are TRBV7-9 and TRBJ2-1, with D possibly being TRBD2 (5 bases). This CDR3 comprises 13 residues. CDR1 is SEHNR, CDR2 FQNEAQ, per germline (reference sequence). The CDR3: CASSYEDVITRVF. For the CDR3, the DNA is TGTGCCAGCAGCTACGAGGACGTGATTACGAGGGTCTTC.

V and J are TRBV7-6 and TRBJ2-1; no reliable D call. The germline V gene has CDR1 SGHVS and CDR2 FNYEAQ. This CDR3 is 15 amino acids long. V was cut by 4 bases and J by 0 bases, with 10 bases left in between. The CDR3 loop is CASSSLYSSYNEQFF. The CDR3 DNA follows: TGTGCCAGCAGCTCGCTGTATAGCTCCTACAATGAGCAGTTCTTC.

The rearrangement joins TRBV7-8 to TRBJ2-1, with D maybe TRBD2 (6 bases). The CDR3 length is 15 residues. Trimming shortened V by 0 bases and J by 3 bases, and 9 bases separated the two germline ends. CDR1 is SGHVS and CDR2 is FQNEAQ in the germline V gene. The CDR3 nucleotides are TGTGCCAGCAGCTTAGCGTTTAGCGGCTACAATGAGCAGTTCTTC. This codes for CASSLAFSGYNEQFF.

The chain carries TRBV7-8 and TRBJ2-7; 8 nucleotides align to TRBD1. This CDR3 contains 17 residues. V dropped 1 base and J dropped 0; count of bases not matched to a gene: 8. The germline gives CDR1 SGHVS, CDR2 FQNEAQ. DNA of the CDR3: TGTGCCAGCAGCTTAGATTATCGGGACAGGAGCTCCTACGAGCAGTACTTC. Translating it yields CASSLDYRDRSSYEQYF.

This chain uses TRBV7-2 with TRBJ2-7; possibly TRBD1 for D (5 bases). The germline V and J ends were trimmed by 2 bases and 4 bases, with 12 bases remaining between them. In germline, CDR1 is SGHTA, CDR2 FQGNSA. The CDR3 length is 14 residues. The CDR3 bases are TGTGCCAGCAGCTTACTCCAGGGCCTGTACGAGCAGTACTTC. Translation: CASSLLQGLYEQYF. Looking up the rest from reference TRBV7-2 and TRBJ2-7 gives the full variable domain: GAGVSQSPSNKVTEKGKDVELRCDPISGHTALYWYRQSLGQGLEFLIYFQGNSAPDKSGLPSDRFSAERTGGSVSTLTIQRTQQEDSAVYLCASSLLQGLYEQYFGPGTRLTVT.

The CDR3 here is CASSKKPGQTYEQYF. In nucleotides, the CDR3 is TGTGCCAGCAGTAAAAAGCCGGGACAGACCTACGAGCAGTACTTC. V is TRBV6-1 and J is TRBJ2-7; 7 nucleotides align to TRBD1. The trim removed 5 bases at V and 2 bases at J, leaving 9 bases unmatched. This CDR3 is built from 15 residues. The germline gives CDR1 MNHNS, CDR2 SASEGT.

The chain recombines TRBV7-9 with TRBJ1-2; D perhaps matches TRBD1 (5 bases). The CDR3 is made up of 15 amino acids. Germline CDR1 and CDR2: SEHNR and FQNEAQ (reference sequence). V was pared by 1 base and J by 6 bases, with 15 bases between. DNA of the CDR3: TGTGCCAGCAGCTTAGATAACCCAGGGATAGATGGCTACACCTTC. It is translated as CASSLDNPGIDGYTF.